This TCR beta chain comes out of a study of blood T cell repertoires in COVID-19. Overall study context: Specimens from acute and convalescent COVID-19 originated in the United States, Italy and Spain. T cells, B-cell-depleted T cells, or PBMCs provided the cDNA or gDNA that served as material.

This CDR3 is 14 amino acids long. The V and J ends lost 6 bases and 8 bases, in that order; junction bases with no gene match: 8. From germline, CDR1 is MNHEY and CDR2 SMNVEV (reference sequence). As processed by the authors: Counts of nucleated cells, estimated from reference gene primer amplification, were obtained. Repertoires were generated with immunoSEQ multiplex PCR, while TCRdb's copy carries only in-frame clones and drops some. From that table come the V and J calls and clone size; the DNA was used to work out D and trimming. The sample lists under 150,000 clones, roughly 85% occurring once.

The chain combines TRBV27 with TRBJ1-4, with 8 bases identical to TRBD1. The sequence was obtained from a man younger than 40 with acute or convalescent COVID-19. The specimen was peripheral blood. The CDR3 nucleotides are TGTGCCAGCAGCCGGACAGGGAAGGGAGAAAAACTGTTTTTT. Translation gives CASSRTGKGEKLFF.